Listed below are T cell receptor beta chains from one sample, sequenced in a study of cytomegalovirus exposure and HLA in healthy donors. Some clones are missing from TCRdb's copy, which holds only in-frame ones; the method was immunoSEQ multiplex PCR. The sample records 130,000 to 150,000 clones, over 80% being singletons. Sequenced input: PBMCs. These receptors all stem from a woman aged 30 to 39 in good health and CMV-seropositive. Both conserved end residues are part of each CDR3. Clone size is stated in some rows and not others, as once, few, many or a class when expanded.

TRBJ2-2,.,TRBV28,CASRIAGVATGELFF
TRBJ2-4,once,TRBV2,CASKRTSGNGGPKNIQYF
TRBJ2-3,.,TRBV28,CASSTSGTSGGPKDTQYF
TRBJ1-4,.,TRBV7-8,CASSLWRLGANEKLFF
TRBJ1-1,.,TRBV23-1,CASSQEGVLNTEAFF
TRBJ2-5,.,TRBV7-9,CASSSIDRDYQETQYF
TRBJ2-7,once,TRBV28,CASRTGLGGEQYF
TRBJ1-5,.,TRBV23-1,CASSHREDSNQPQHF
TRBJ2-7,few,TRBV11-3,CASSLEHSSYEQYF
TRBJ2-7,.,TRBV5-1,CASSLSETGSYEQYF
TRBJ1-6,few,TRBV7-2,CASRSSGFVGPYNSPLHF
TRBJ2-7,.,TRBV7-9,CASSLVGAYEQYF
TRBJ2-7,.,TRBV9,CASSVAGQGEQYF
TRBJ2-3,.,TRBV27,CASSLLGQNTDTQYF
TRBJ2-3,.,TRBV4-2,CASSQDRSGGFTDTQYF
TRBJ1-4,.,TRBV10-3,CAISETGTNEKLFF
TRBJ1-2,.,TRBV6-1,CASTPTGTHGYTF
TRBJ2-7,.,TRBV5-1,CASSTETGNHEQYF
TRBJ1-1,.,TRBV19,CASSMGMNTEAFF
TRBJ1-2,.,TRBV27,CASSPDRGRDYGYTF
TRBJ2-1,.,TRBV5-1,CASSLAADNEQFF
TRBJ2-1,few,TRBV4-1,CASSPRVGYNEQFF
TRBJ1-5,.,TRBV28,CASSQVNSNQPQHF
TRBJ2-1,once,TRBV11-2,CASSSKGGLAGVDYNEQFF